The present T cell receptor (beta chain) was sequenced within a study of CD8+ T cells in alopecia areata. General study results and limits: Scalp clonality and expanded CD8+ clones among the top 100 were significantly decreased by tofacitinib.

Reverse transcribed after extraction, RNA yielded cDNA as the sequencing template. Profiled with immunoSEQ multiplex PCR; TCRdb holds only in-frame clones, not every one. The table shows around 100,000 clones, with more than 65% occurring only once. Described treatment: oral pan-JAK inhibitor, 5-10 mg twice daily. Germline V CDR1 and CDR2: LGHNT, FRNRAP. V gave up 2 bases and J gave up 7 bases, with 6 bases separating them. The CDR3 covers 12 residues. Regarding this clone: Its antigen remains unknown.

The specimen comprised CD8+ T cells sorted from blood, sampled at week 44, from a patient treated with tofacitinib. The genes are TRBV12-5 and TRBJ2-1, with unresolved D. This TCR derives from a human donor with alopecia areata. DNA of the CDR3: TGTGCTAGTGGTTTGAAGAGGAATGAGCAGTTCTTC. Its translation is CASGLKRNEQFF.